This entry is about one TCR beta chain. This sample stems from a study of blood T cell repertoires in COVID-19. Study in general: Donors in the United States, Italy and Spain gave samples during acute or convalescent COVID-19.

TCRdb's table, derived via immunoSEQ multiplex PCR, lists solely in-frame clones and lacks some. The repertoire includes a few hundred thousand clones, approximately 84% of them detected once, and around 3.5% sits in the top ten. The TCR was taken from a man aged 50 or older who had recovered from COVID-19. Specimen: PBMCs or T cells enriched from blood (not recorded which).

The CDR3 region is CATGTRWDEQYF. In nucleotides, the CDR3 is TGTGCCACCGGGACTAGGTGGGACGAGCAGTACTTC. This sequence joins TRBV10-3 and TRBJ2-7, with 8 bases fitting TRBD2. Germline V gene data show CDR1 as ENHRY and CDR2 as SYGVKD. V lost 10 bases, J lost 5 bases, and 7 bases stayed unmatched. The CDR3 runs to 12 residues.